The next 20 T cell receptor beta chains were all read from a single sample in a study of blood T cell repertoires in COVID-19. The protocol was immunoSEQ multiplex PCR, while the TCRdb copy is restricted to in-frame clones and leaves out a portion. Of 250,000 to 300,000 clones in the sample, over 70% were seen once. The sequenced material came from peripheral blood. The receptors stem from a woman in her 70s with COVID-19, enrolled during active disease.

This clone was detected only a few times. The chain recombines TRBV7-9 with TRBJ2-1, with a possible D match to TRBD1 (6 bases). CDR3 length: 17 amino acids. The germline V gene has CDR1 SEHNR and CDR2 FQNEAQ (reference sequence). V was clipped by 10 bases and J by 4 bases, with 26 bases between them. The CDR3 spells CAMVSGDPSPEYNEQFF. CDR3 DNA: TGTGCCATGGTTTCAGGGGACCCAAGTCCAGAATACAATGAGCAGTTCTTC.

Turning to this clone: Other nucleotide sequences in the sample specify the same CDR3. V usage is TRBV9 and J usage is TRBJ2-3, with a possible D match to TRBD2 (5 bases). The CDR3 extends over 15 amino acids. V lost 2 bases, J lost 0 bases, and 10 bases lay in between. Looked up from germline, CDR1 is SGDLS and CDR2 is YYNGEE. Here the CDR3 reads CASSVTGTSTDTQYF. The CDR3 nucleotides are TGTGCCAGCAGCGTCACGGGAACTAGCACAGATACGCAGTATTTT. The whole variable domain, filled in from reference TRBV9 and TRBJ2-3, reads DSGVTQTPKHLITATGQRVTLRCSPRSGDLSVYWYQQSLDQGLQFLIQYYNGEERAKGNILERFSAQQFPDLHSELNLSSLELGDSALYFCASSVTGTSTDTQYFGPGTRLTVL.

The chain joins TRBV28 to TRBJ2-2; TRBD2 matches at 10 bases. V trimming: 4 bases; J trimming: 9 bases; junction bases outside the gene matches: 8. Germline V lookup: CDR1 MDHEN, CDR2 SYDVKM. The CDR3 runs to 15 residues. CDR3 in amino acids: CASSWTSGVNRELFF. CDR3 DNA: TGTGCCAGCAGTTGGACTAGCGGAGTGAACCGGGAGCTGTTTTTT.

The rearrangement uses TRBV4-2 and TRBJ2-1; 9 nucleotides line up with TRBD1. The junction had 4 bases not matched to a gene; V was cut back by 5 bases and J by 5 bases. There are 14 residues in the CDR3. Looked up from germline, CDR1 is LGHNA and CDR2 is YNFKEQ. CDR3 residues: CASSARTGDNEQFF. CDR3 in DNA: TGTGCCAGCAGCGCCCGGACAGGGGACAATGAGCAGTTCTTC.

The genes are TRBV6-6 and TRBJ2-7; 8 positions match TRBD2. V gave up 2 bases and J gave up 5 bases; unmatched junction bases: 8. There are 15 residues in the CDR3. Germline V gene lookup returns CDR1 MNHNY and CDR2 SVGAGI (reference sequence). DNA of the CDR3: TGTGCCAGCAGTTACGACGGGAGGGGAGTCGACGAGCAGTACTTC. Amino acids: CASSYDGRGVDEQYF.

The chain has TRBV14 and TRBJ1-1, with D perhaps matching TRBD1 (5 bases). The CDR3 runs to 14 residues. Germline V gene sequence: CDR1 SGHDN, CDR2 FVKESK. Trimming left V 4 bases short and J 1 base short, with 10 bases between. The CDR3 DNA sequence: TGTGCCAGCAGCCTTGGGGGGTGGAACACTGAAGCTTTCTTT. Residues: CASSLGGWNTEAFF.

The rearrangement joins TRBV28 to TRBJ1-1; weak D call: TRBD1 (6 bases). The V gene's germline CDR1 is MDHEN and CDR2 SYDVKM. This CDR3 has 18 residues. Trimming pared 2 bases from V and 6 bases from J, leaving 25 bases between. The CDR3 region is CASSLGDSGQGWVSEAFF. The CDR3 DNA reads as TGTGCCAGCAGTTTAGGGGATTCGGGGCAGGGGTGGGTGTCTGAAGCTTTCTTT.

The CDR3 loop reads CASSQVTGGDGYTF. Written as DNA, the CDR3 is TGTGCCAGCAGCCAAGTGACAGGGGGTGACGGCTACACCTTC. The rearrangement uses TRBV3-1 (or the pseudogene TRBV3-2) and TRBJ1-2; TRBD1 agrees at 9 bases. The junction had 5 bases not matched to a gene; V was cut back by 1 base and J by 8 bases. This CDR3 spans 14 amino acids. Per germline, CDR1 LGHDT and CDR2 YNNKEL (reference sequence).

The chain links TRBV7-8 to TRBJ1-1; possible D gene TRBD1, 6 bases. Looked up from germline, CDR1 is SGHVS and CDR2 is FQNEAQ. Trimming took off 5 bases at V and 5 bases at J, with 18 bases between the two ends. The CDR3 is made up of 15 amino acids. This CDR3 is CASSPRGARGTEAFF. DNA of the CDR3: TGTGCCAGCAGCCCCCGGGGGGCAAGGGGGACTGAAGCTTTCTTT.

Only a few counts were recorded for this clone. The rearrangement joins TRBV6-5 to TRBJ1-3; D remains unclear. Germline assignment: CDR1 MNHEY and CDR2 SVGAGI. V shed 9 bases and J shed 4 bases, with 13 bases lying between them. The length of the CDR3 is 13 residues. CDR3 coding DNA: TGTGCCAGTGTGTTCGACATAGGAAACACCATATATTTT. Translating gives CASVFDIGNTIYF.

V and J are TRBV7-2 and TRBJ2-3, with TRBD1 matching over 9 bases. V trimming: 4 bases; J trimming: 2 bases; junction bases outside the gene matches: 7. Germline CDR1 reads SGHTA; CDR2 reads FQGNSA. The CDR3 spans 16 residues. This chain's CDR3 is CASSSYRGRVTDTQYF. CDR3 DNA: TGTGCCAGCAGCTCATACAGGGGGCGTGTCACAGATACGCAGTATTTT.

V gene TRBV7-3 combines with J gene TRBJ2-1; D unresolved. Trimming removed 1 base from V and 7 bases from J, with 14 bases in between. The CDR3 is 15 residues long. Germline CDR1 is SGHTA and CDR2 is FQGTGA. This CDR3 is CASSLSGFLENEQFF. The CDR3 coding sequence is TGTGCCAGCAGCTTAAGCGGCTTTCTGGAGAATGAGCAGTTCTTC.

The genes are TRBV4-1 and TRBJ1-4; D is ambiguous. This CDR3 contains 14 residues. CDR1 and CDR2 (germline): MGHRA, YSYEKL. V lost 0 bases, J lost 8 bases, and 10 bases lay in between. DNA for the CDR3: TGCGCCAGCAGCCAAGACCAGGTTCGAGAAAAACTGTTTTTT. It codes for CASSQDQVREKLFF.

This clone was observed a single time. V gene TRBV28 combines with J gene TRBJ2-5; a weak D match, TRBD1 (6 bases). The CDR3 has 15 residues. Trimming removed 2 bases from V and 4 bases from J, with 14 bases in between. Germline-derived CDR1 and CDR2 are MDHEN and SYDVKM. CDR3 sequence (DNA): TGTGCCAGCAGTTTAGCCTACAAGGGGGTAGAGACCCAGTACTTC. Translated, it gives CASSLAYKGVETQYF.

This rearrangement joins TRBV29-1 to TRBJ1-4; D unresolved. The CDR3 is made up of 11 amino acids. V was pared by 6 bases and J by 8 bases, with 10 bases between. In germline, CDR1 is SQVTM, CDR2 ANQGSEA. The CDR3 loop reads CSVRVWEKLFF. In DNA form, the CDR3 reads TGCAGCGTCCGGGTTTGGGAAAAACTGTTTTTT.

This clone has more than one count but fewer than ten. As DNA, the CDR3 is TGTGCCAGCAGTTTGGGACAGGGGTGGACTGAAGCTTTCTTT. Translated, it gives CASSLGQGWTEAFF. V and J are TRBV27 and TRBJ1-1, with 10 bases fitting TRBD1. Losses at the gene ends were 3 bases for V and 5 bases for J; bases not matched to a gene: 3. Germline V gene sequence: CDR1 MNHEY, CDR2 SMNVEV (reference sequence). The CDR3 contains 14 residues.

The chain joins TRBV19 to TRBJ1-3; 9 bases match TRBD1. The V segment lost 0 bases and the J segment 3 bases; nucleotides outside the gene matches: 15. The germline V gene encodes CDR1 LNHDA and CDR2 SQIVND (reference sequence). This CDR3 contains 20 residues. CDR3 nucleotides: TGTGCCAGTAGTATAGACCTCCGCGCAGGGACAGGGCGACTTGGAAACACCATATATTTT. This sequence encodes CASSIDLRAGTGRLGNTIYF.

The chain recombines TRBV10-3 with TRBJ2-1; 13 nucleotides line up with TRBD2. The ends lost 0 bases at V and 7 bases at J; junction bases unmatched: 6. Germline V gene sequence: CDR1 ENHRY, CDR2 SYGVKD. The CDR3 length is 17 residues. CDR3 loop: CAISESRTSGRKNEQFF. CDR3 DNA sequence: TGTGCCATCAGTGAGTCGAGGACTAGCGGGAGAAAGAATGAGCAGTTCTTC.

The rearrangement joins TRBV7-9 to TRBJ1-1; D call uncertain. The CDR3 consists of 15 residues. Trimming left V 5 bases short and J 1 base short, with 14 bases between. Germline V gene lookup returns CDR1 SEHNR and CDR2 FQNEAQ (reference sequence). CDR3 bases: TGTGCCAGCAGCCTAACCGGGAATTGGAACACTGAAGCTTTCTTT. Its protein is CASSLTGNWNTEAFF.

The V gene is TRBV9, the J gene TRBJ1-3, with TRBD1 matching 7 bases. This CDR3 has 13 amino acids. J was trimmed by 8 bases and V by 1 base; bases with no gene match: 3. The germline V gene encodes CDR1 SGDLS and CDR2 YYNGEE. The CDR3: CASSVWQGDTIYF. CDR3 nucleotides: TGTGCCAGCAGCGTATGGCAGGGGGACACCATATATTTT. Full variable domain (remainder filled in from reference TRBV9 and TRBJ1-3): DSGVTQTPKHLITATGQRVTLRCSPRSGDLSVYWYQQSLDQGLQFLIQYYNGEERAKGNILERFSAQQFPDLHSELNLSSLELGDSALYFCASSVWQGDTIYFGEGSWLTVV.